Each of the 7 T cell receptor beta chains below was sequenced from the same sample in a study of cytomegalovirus exposure and HLA in healthy donors. PCR used 60 Vbeta primers and 13 Jbeta primers. Assay: immunoSEQ multiplex PCR; the TCRdb copy retains only in-frame clones and omits some. Of 93,000 or so clones listed, approximately 85% are singletons. Sequenced input: PBMCs. The receptors stem from a woman under 30 in good health and CMV-seropositive.

The chain carries TRBV7-8 and TRBJ2-7; 7 nucleotides match TRBD1. The CDR3 spans 15 residues. V gave up 1 base and J gave up 1 base; unmatched junction bases: 4. In germline, CDR1 is SGHVS, CDR2 FQNEAQ. In DNA form, the CDR3 reads TGTGCCAGCAGCTTAGGGAACAGGGGTTCCTACGAGCAGTACTTC. It specifies CASSLGNRGSYEQYF. Full variable domain (remainder filled in from reference TRBV7-8 and TRBJ2-7): GAGVSQSPRYKVAKRGQDVALRCDPISGHVSLFWYQQALGQGPEFLTYFQNEAQLDKSGLPSDRFFAERPEGSVSTLKIQRTQQEDSAVYLCASSLGNRGSYEQYFGPGTRLTVT.

The chain combines TRBV7-9 with TRBJ1-3; D uncertain. The length of the CDR3 is 15 residues. Germline V gives CDR1 SEHNR, CDR2 FQNEAQ (reference sequence). V lost 1 base and J lost 3, with 10 bases in between. The CDR3, as DNA: TGTGCCAGCAGCTTAGGAGGAGGGTTTGGAAACACCATATATTTT. Translated, it gives CASSLGGGFGNTIYF.

The chain links TRBV25-1 to TRBJ2-7; D may be TRBD1 (6 bases). Germline values: CDR1 MGHDK, CDR2 SYGVNS. Between the trimmed V and J ends, which lost 3 bases and 0 bases, there was a span of 12 bases. CDR3 length equals 15 residues. The CDR3 DNA reads as TGTGCCAGCAGTGAGTTGACAGGCGCCTCCTACGAGCAGTACTTC. Translating gives CASSELTGASYEQYF.

The chain couples TRBV28 to TRBJ1-2; D gene ambiguous. The V gene's germline CDR1 is MDHEN and CDR2 SYDVKM. Deletions cut 3 bases from V and 0 bases from J, with 8 bases between. The CDR3 runs 14 residues. The CDR3: CASSFAGSNYGYTF. The DNA for the CDR3 is TGTGCCAGCAGTTTTGCGGGGTCTAACTATGGCTACACCTTC.

The chain carries TRBV5-1 and TRBJ2-3, with D perhaps TRBD2 (6 bases). The germline V gene encodes CDR1 SGHRS and CDR2 YFSETQ. The CDR3 extends over 15 amino acids. V lost 1 base to trimming and J lost 1 base, with 10 bases between them. The CDR3 DNA is TGCGCCAGCAGCTTGTCGACTAGACGCACAGATACGCAGTATTTT. It encodes CASSLSTRRTDTQYF.

As to this clone: A read error may account for a junction end that differs from germline. V is TRBV7-7 and J is TRBJ2-1; 9 nucleotides line up with TRBD1. Germline-derived CDR1 and CDR2 are SSHAT and FNYEAQ (reference sequence). This CDR3 spans 16 amino acids. CDR3 in DNA: TGTGCTAGCAGCTCGAGCACCGGGACAGGGCACAATGAGCAGTTCTTC. Its protein is CASSSSTGTGHNEQFF.

V and J are TRBV4-2 and TRBJ2-6, with 8 bases identical to TRBD2. The CDR3 covers 18 residues. The germline V gene encodes CDR1 LGHNA and CDR2 YNFKEQ. The V segment lost 1 base and the J segment 3 bases; nucleotides outside the gene matches: 8. CDR3 amino acids: CASSQGSAGGFGANVLTF. DNA of the CDR3: TGTGCCAGCAGCCAAGGGAGTGCGGGGGGATTTGGGGCCAACGTCCTGACTTTC.